What follows are 20 T cell receptor beta chains derived from one specimen sequenced in a study of T cell changes during pregnancy in multiple sclerosis. Assay used: immunoSEQ multiplex PCR; TCRdb lists only in-frame clones, some missing. The table has 25,000 to 35,000 clones, approximately 90% seen once. Specimen: peripheral blood, collected in the first trimester of pregnancy. Receptors were obtained from a female donor in good health, enrolled as a control in a pregnancy study.

The V call is TRBV19, the J call TRBJ1-5, with D uncertain. V shed 0 bases and J shed 3 bases, with 12 bases lying between them. The CDR3 has 16 amino acids. The germline CDR1 and CDR2 sequences are LNHDA and SQIVND (reference sequence). The CDR3 loop is CASSIDQSRINQPQHF. In DNA, the CDR3 is TGTGCCAGTAGTATAGATCAAAGCAGGATCAATCAGCCCCAGCATTTT.

The V gene is TRBV7-9, the J gene TRBJ2-1, with 10 positions matching TRBD1. Germline CDR1 reads SEHNR; CDR2 reads FQNEAQ (reference sequence). The length of the CDR3 is 15 residues. V lost 1 base to trimming and J lost 9 bases; unmatched junction nucleotides: 6. The CDR3 region has the DNA TGTGCCAGCAGCTTAGGACAGGGGGCAGAATTTGAGCAGTTCTTC. Amino acids: CASSLGQGAEFEQFF.

V and J are TRBV28 and TRBJ1-1, with D possibly TRBD1 on 5 matching bases. V was shortened by 8 bases and J by 5 bases, with 9 bases between the two germline ends. The germline CDR1 and CDR2 sequences are MDHEN and SYDVKM. The CDR3 runs 11 residues. DNA of the CDR3: TGTGCCAGCCTTAGGGGAACTGAAGCTTTCTTT. It is translated as CASLRGTEAFF. Full variable domain (rest looked up from reference TRBV28 and TRBJ1-1): DVKVTQSSRYLVKRTGEKVFLECVQDMDHENMFWYRQDPGLGLRLIYFSYDVKMKEKGDIPEGYSVSREKKERFSLILESASTNQTSMYLCASLRGTEAFFGQGTRLTVV.

V gene TRBV6-5 combines with J gene TRBJ2-1; 8 nucleotides line up with TRBD2. Germline V gene sequence: CDR1 MNHEY, CDR2 SVGAGI. This CDR3 region has 13 residues. The junction had 7 bases not matched to a gene; V was cut back by 8 bases and J by 7 bases. The CDR3 reads CASLSGGANEQFF. The DNA of the CDR3 is TGTGCCAGCCTATCCGGGGGGGCGAATGAGCAGTTCTTC.

CDR3 nucleotide sequence: TGTGCCAGCAGCTTACCAGGGGAGCGTGGCTACACCTTC. Protein sequence: CASSLPGERGYTF. The chain combines TRBV7-2 with TRBJ1-2; maybe TRBD1 (6 bases). V lost 2 bases and J lost 7, with 11 bases in between. Germline-derived CDR1 and CDR2 are SGHTA and FQGNSA. This CDR3 region has 13 residues.

V gene TRBV10-3 combines with J gene TRBJ1-5, with D hard to call. This CDR3 is built from 16 residues. Germline V gene sequence: CDR1 ENHRY, CDR2 SYGVKD. The V end was cut by 2 bases, the J end by 3 bases, with 14 bases between. CDR3 coding DNA: TGTGCCATCAGTGAGGGTGGTCGAGTTAACAATCAGCCCCAGCATTTT. Its translation is CAISEGGRVNNQPQHF.

This clone was seen once. The chain has TRBV10-3 and TRBJ2-1; the D gene is possibly TRBD1 (5 bases). The CDR3 loop spans 11 amino acids. CDR1 ENHRY and CDR2 SYGVKD come from the germline V gene. Trimming left V 8 bases short and J 5 bases short, with 7 bases between. The CDR3 loop reads CAIGRDNEQFF. The DNA of the CDR3 is TGTGCCATCGGCAGGGACAATGAGCAGTTCTTC.

V and J are TRBV5-8 and TRBJ1-4; D perhaps matches TRBD1 (6 bases). The V gene's germline CDR1 is SGHTS and CDR2 YDEGEE. This CDR3 comprises 17 residues. The germline V and J ends were trimmed by 1 base and 0 bases, with 13 bases remaining between them. The CDR3, as DNA: TGTGCCAGCAGCTTGATCCCGGACAGCACAACTAATGAAAAACTGTTTTTT. Its protein is CASSLIPDSTTNEKLFF.

This rearrangement joins TRBV6-6 to TRBJ2-2; TRBD2 is a possible D gene (5 bases). From germline, CDR1 is MNHNY and CDR2 SVGAGI (reference sequence). V was cut by 2 bases and J by 3 bases, with 7 bases left in between. CDR3 length: 14 amino acids. The CDR3 DNA reads TGTGCCAGCAGTTACGGACTTGACACCGGGGAGCTGTTTTTT. It translates to CASSYGLDTGELFF.

The J gene is TRBJ1-2, the V gene TRBV6-4; 7 bases fit TRBD1. Trimming took 3 bases from V and 7 from J; bases not matched to a gene: 11. CDR3 length equals 15 residues. CDR1 is MRHNA and CDR2 is SNTAGT in the germline V gene. The CDR3 DNA follows: TGTGCCAGCAGTGAACTGACAGGGTTTAGAGGTGGCTACACCTTC. Translated, it gives CASSELTGFRGGYTF.

The genes are TRBV2 and TRBJ2-5, with D possibly matching TRBD1 (7 bases). The germline gives CDR1 SNHLY, CDR2 FYNNEI. The CDR3 has 15 amino acids. Trimming stripped 0 bases from V and 5 bases from J, with 13 bases between. Here the CDR3 reads CASSEAEGARETQYF. DNA of the CDR3: TGTGCCAGCAGTGAAGCGGAGGGGGCGAGGGAGACCCAGTACTTC. Supplemented by reference TRBV2 and TRBJ2-5, the full variable domain reads EPEVTQTPSHQVTQMGQEVILRCVPISNHLYFYWYRQILGQKVEFLVSFYNNEISEKSEIFDDQFSVERPDGSNFTLKIRSTKLEDSAMYFCASSEAEGARETQYFGPGTRLLVL.

J is TRBJ1-2 and V is TRBV10-3, with D maybe TRBD1 (5 bases). The CDR3 has 15 residues. CDR1 is ENHRY, CDR2 SYGVKD, per germline. Trimming stripped 4 bases from V and 1 base from J, with 13 bases between. This CDR3 is CAISGGDGNNYGYTF. The CDR3 region has the DNA TGTGCCATCAGTGGGGGGGACGGAAATAACTATGGCTACACCTTC.

The rearrangement joins TRBV6-1 to TRBJ1-2; TRBD1 is a possible D gene (6 bases). Germline values: CDR1 MNHNS, CDR2 SASEGT. There are 13 residues in the CDR3. V lost 6 bases and J lost 4, with 12 bases in between. For the CDR3, the DNA is TGTGCCAGCAGGTCACAGGGAAGCTATGGCTACACCTTC. This translates into CASRSQGSYGYTF.

V gene TRBV11-2 combines with J gene TRBJ1-1, with D unresolved. Germline lookup yields CDR1 SGHAT and CDR2 FQNNGV. The CDR3 runs to 13 residues. The CDR3 nucleotides read TGTGCTGTCCAGCGCAGAGCCAACACTGAAGCTTTCTTT. This encodes CAVQRRANTEAFF.

This chain uses TRBV2 with TRBJ2-4; no clear D gene. Trimming removed 3 bases at V and 1 base at J, with 10 bases between. Germline CDR1 is SNHLY and CDR2 is FYNNEI. This CDR3 comprises 15 residues. The CDR3: CASSDWPVAKNIQYF. The CDR3 bases are TGTGCCAGCAGTGACTGGCCCGTGGCCAAAAACATTCAGTACTTC.

This CDR3 is CASSPTGNEQFF. CDR3 sequence (DNA): TGCGCCAGCAGCCCGACAGGCAATGAGCAGTTCTTC. The genes are TRBV5-1 and TRBJ2-1; D possibly corresponds to TRBD1 (6 bases). Germline values: CDR1 SGHRS, CDR2 YFSETQ. The CDR3 consists of 12 residues. Deletions cut 4 bases from V and 6 bases from J, with 8 bases between.

CDR3 DNA sequence: TGTGCCAGCAGCCCCCCCAGCGGGCAAGAGACCCAGTACTTC. Amino acid sequence: CASSPPSGQETQYF. The rearrangement uses TRBV13 and TRBJ2-5; D perhaps matches TRBD2 (6 bases). Germline V gene lookup returns CDR1 PRHDT and CDR2 FYEKMQ (reference sequence). Trimming removed 5 bases at V and 2 bases at J, with 12 bases between. The CDR3 covers 14 residues.

The gene calls are TRBV23-1 and TRBJ2-2; 11 bases match TRBD1. TRBV23-1 is an ORF, with its function uncertain. The CDR3 spans 21 residues. J lost 0 bases, V lost 7 bases, and 19 bases had no gene match. CDR3 nucleotide sequence: TGCGCCAGCATTCCAATCTATAGGGACAGGGGGTTCCCCTCGAACACCGGGGAGCTGTTTTTT. Translation gives CASIPIYRDRGFPSNTGELFF.

This clone was counted a single time. The chain recombines TRBV10-3 with TRBJ2-5, with TRBD2 identical over 16 bases. Germline V lookup: CDR1 ENHRY, CDR2 SYGVKD. V shed 4 bases, J shed 1 base, and the junction held 6 bases outside the gene matches. The CDR3 contains 18 residues. CDR3 bases: TGTGCCATCAGTGGCGGGACTAGCGGGGGGGTAACCCAAGAGACCCAGTACTTC. It encodes CAISGGTSGGVTQETQYF.

This chain uses TRBV6-1 with TRBJ2-7; 10 bases align to TRBD1. This CDR3 comprises 14 residues. Germline V gene sequence: CDR1 MNHNS, CDR2 SASEGT. The V segment lost 7 bases and the J segment 4 bases; nucleotides outside the gene matches: 7. The CDR3 loop reads CASTVGGQGYEQYF. The CDR3 bases are TGTGCCAGCACCGTGGGGGGACAGGGGTACGAGCAGTACTTC.